This TCR beta chain was recovered during a study of blood T cell repertoires in COVID-19 (dated by TCRdb to the early 2020s). For the wider study: The collaborator samples originated in the United States, Italy and Spain and spanned the acute and convalescent phases of COVID-19. The material from the prospective study consisted of cDNA or gDNA derived from T cells, B-cell-depleted T cells, or PBMCs. Subjects who had been exposed to COVID-19, were actively infected with it, or had recovered from it provided the deeply sampled blood TCRbeta repertoires that made up the dataset. The repertoires were released in a freely available public database meant as a resource for research on the immune response to SARS-CoV-2. Samples were obtained from the ongoing ImmuneRACE study (first 160 participants) and from 1,254 subjects provided by 6 global collaborators. Sample metadata almost always included a de-identified subject ID, COVID-19 status, age in years and sex. Where HLA class I and class II types were available, the types were taken from metadata supplied by the sample provider, not from assay-based typing. The full study reports these points: The quantity of clinical and demographic metadata differed by source and by participant and was supplied without curation.

From cysteine to phenylalanine, the CDR3 is 13 amino acids long. This entry keeps only the CDR3 DNA: 39 bases, framed from base 1. Trimmed from V: 8 bases; trimmed from J: 1 base; junction bases lacking a gene match: 5. Looking up the germline V gene yields CDR1 SQVTM and CDR2 ANQGSEA. TCRbeta CDR3 regions were amplified from genomic DNA using the immunoSEQ Assay, a bias-controlled multiplex PCR. The paper's data handling went like this. The number of nucleated cells in each sample was estimated from the amplification of reference gene primers within the assay. To quantify the absolute abundance of each unique TCRbeta CDR3 rearrangement, sequence reads were collapsed and filtered. For each sample, productive Simpson clonality was calculated as the square root of Simpson's diversity index across productive rearrangements. Imported from immuneACCESS, the table was reduced by TCRdb to in-frame sequences with V and J called. These copies leave out some clones; in studies compared against another copy, an unresolved V gene accounts for under half, and the cause of the remainder is not known. V and J calls plus clone size are reproduced from that table; the DNA served to infer D and trimming. The sample has about 180,000 clones on record, roughly nine tenths of them singletons. Clones ranked in the top ten supply less than 25% of the sample.

The collaborating institutions used their own protocols to collect whole blood in K2EDTA tubes. For TCRbeta analysis, collaborators shipped samples as frozen whole blood, isolated PBMCs, or DNA extracted from either of those sample types. Remarks on this clone: The target of this receptor is not known. No base quality values were provided; no much bigger clone lies one nucleotide off.

Material: peripheral blood. The V and J genes are TRBV29-1 and TRBJ1-1; 9 middle bases align to TRBD1. This TCR was sampled from a man between 65 and 80 years old with active or convalescent COVID-19. The bases read TGCAGCACCGGACAGGGGAAGAACACTGAAGCTTTCTTT. This is translated as CSTGQGKNTEAFF.